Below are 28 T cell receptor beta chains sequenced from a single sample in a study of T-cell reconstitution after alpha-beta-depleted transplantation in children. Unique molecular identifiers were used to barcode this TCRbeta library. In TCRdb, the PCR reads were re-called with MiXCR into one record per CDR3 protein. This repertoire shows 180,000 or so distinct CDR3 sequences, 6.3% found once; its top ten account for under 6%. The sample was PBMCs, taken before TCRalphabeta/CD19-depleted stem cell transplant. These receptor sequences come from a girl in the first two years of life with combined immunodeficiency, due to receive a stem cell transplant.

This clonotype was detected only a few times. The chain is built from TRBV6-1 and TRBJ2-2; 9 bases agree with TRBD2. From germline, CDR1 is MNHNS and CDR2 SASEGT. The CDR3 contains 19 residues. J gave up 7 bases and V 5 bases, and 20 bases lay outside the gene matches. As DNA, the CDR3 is TGTGCCAGCAGTACCGCACGGCGGGGGGGCCTTCGGTCGGTCGGGGAGCTGTTTTTT. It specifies CASSTARRGGLRSVGELFF.

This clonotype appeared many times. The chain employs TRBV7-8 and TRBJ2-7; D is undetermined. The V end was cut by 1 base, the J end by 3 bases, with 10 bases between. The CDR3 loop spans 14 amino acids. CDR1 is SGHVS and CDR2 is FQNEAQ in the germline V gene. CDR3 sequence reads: CASSLEPHYYEQYF. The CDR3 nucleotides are TGTGCCAGCAGCTTAGAGCCCCACTACTACGAGCAGTACTTC. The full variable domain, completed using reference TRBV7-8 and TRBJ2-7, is GAGVSQSPRYKVAKRGQDVALRCDPISGHVSLFWYQQALGQGPEFLTYFQNEAQLDKSGLPSDRFFAERPEGSVSTLKIQRTQQEDSAVYLCASSLEPHYYEQYFGPGTRLTVT.

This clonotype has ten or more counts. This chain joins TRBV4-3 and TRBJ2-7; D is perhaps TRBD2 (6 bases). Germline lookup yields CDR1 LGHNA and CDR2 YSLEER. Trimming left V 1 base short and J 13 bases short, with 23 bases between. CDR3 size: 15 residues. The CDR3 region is CASSQVVLMSSGLYF. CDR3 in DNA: TGCGCCAGCAGCCAAGTGGTTCTCATGTCGAGCGGGTTATACTTC.

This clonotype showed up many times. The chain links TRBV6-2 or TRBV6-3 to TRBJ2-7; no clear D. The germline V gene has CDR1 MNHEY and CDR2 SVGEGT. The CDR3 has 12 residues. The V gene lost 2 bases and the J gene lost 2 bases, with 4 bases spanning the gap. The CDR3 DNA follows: TGTGCCAGCAGTTACAGCCCCTACGAGCAGTACTTC. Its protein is CASSYSPYEQYF.

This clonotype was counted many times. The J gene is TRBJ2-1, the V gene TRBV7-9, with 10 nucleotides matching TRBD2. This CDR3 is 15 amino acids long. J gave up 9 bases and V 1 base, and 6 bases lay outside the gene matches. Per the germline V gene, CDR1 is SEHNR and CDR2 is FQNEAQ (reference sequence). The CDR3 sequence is CASSLVLAGKGEQFF. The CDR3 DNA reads TGTGCCAGCAGCTTAGTACTAGCGGGAAAGGGTGAGCAGTTCTTC.

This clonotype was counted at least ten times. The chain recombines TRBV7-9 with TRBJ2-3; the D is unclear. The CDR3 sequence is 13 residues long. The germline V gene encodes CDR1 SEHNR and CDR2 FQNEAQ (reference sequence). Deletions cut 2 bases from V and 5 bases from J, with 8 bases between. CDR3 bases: TGTGCCAGCAGCTTATCTTCTGTAGATACGCAGTATTTT. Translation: CASSLSSVDTQYF. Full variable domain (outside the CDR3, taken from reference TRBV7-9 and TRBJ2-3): DTGVSQNPRHKITKRGQNVTFRCDPISEHNRLYWYRQTLGQGPEFLTYFQNEAQLEKSRLLSDRFSAERPKGSFSTLEIQRTEQGDSAMYLCASSLSSVDTQYFGPGTRLTVL.

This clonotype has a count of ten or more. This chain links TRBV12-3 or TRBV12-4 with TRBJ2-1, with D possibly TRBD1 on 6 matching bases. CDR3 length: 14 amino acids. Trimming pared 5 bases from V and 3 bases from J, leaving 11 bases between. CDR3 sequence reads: CASSTRGHYNEQFF. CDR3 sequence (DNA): TGTGCCAGCAGTACACGGGGACACTACAATGAGCAGTTCTTC.

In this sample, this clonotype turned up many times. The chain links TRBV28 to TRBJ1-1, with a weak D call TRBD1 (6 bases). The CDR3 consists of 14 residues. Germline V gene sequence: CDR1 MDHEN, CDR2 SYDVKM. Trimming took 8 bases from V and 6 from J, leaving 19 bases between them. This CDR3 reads CASVGGKALSEAFF. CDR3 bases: TGTGCCAGCGTGGGGGGCAAGGCACTTTCTGAAGCTTTCTTT.

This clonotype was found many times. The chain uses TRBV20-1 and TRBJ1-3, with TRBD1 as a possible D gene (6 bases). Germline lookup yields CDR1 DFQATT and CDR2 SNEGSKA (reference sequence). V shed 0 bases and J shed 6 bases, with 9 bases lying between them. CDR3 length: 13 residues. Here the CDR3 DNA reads TGCAGTGCTAGAGACAGGGGCGAAAACACCATATATTTT. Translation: CSARDRGENTIYF.

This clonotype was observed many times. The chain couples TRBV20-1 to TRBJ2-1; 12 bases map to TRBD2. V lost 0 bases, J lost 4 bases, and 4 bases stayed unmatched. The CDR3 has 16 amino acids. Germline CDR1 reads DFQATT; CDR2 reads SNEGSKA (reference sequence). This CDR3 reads CSARDRLAGGYNEQFF. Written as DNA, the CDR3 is TGCAGTGCTAGAGATCGGCTAGCGGGAGGGTACAATGAGCAGTTCTTC.

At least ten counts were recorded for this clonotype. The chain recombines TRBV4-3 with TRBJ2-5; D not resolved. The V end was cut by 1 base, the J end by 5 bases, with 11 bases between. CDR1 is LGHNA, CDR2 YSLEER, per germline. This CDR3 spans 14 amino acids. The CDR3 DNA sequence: TGCGCCAGCAGCCAAGGGGTGGACGGGGAGACCCAGTACTTC. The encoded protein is CASSQGVDGETQYF.

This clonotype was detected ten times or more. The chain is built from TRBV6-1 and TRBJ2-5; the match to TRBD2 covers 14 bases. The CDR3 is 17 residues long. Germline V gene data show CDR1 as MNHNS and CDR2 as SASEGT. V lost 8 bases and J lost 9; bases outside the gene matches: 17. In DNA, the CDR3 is TGTGCCAGCGAAAGACTCGGGACTAGCGGGAGAGGAAGTGCCCAGTACTTC. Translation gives CASERLGTSGRGSAQYF.

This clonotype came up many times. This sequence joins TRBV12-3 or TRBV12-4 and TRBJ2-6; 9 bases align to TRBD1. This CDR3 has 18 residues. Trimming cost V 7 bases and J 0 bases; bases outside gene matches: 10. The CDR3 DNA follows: TGTGCCAGCATCATATCCGGGACAGGGAGCTCTGGGGCCAACGTCCTGACTTTC. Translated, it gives CASIISGTGSSGANVLTF.

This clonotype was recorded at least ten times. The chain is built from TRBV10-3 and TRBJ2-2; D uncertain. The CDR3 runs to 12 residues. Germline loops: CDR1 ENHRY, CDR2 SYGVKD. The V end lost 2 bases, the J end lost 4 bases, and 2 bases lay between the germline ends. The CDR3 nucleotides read TGTGCCATCAGTGAGGCCACCGGGGAGCTGTTTTTT. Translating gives CAISEATGELFF.

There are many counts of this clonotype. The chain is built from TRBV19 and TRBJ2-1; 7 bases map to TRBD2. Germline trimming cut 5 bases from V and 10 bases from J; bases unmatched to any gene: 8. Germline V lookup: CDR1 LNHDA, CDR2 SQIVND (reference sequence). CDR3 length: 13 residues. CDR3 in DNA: TGTGCCAGTAGTTTTGGGCCCGGGAGGGAGCAGTTCTTC. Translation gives CASSFGPGREQFF.

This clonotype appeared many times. CDR3 coding DNA: TGTGCCAGCAGCAAAGACGGAACAGGGTCAGAGACCCAGTACTTC. Its protein is CASSKDGTGSETQYF. This chain uses TRBV21-1 with TRBJ2-5; the DNA was not compared with TRBD1, the D call given in the table. TRBV21-1 is a listed pseudogene. CDR3 length: 15 residues.

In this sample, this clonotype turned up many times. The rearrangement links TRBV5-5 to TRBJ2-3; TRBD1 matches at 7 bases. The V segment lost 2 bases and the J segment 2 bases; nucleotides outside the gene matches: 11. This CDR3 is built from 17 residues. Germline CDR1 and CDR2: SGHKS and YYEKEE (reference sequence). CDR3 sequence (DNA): TGTGCCAGCAGCTTTTTTTCCCGGACAGGAGTCACAGATACGCAGTATTTT. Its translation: CASSFFSRTGVTDTQYF.

The CDR3 nucleotides read TGTGCCAGCAGCTTAGGGCAGGGGATCTCCACAGATACGCAGTATTTT. It yields the protein CASSLGQGISTDTQYF. J is TRBJ2-3 and V is TRBV11-2; TRBD1 might be the D (6 bases). V was cut by 1 base and J by 2 bases, with 13 bases left in between. Per the germline V gene, CDR1 is SGHAT and CDR2 is FQNNGV. The CDR3 length is 16 residues.

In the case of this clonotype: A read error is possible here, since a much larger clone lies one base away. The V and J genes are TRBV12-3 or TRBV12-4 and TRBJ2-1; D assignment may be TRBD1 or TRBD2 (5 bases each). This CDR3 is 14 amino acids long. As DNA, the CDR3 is TGTACCAGCAGGGACGGTTCAGCCTACAATGAGCAGTTCTTC. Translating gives CTSRDGSAYNEQFF.

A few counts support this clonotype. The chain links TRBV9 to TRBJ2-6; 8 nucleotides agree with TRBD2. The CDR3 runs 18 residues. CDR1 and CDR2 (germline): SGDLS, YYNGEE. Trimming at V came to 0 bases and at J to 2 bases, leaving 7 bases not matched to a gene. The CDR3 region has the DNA TGTGCCAGCAGCGTAGTGATCGGGGGGGCCACTGGGGCCAACGTCCTGACTTTC. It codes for CASSVVIGGATGANVLTF.

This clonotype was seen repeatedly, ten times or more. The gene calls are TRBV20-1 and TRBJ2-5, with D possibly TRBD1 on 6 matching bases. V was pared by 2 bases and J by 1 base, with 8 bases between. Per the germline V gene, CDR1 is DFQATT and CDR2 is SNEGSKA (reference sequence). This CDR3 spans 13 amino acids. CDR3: CSARRTVQETQYF. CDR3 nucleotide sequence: TGCAGTGCTAGAAGGACAGTCCAAGAGACCCAGTACTTC.

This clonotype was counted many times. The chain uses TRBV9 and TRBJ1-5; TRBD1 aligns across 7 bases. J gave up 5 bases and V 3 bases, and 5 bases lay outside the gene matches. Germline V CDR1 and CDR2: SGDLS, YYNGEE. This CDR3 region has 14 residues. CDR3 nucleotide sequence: TGTGCCAGCAGCGCTACAGGGGAATATCAGCCCCAGCATTTT. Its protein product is CASSATGEYQPQHF.

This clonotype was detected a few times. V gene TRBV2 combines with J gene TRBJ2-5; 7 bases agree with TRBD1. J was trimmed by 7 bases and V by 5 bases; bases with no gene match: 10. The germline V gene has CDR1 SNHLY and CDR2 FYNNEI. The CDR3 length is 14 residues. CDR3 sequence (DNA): TGTGCCAGCAGTCAAAGACAGGGTGAGGGGACCCAGTACTTC. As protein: CASSQRQGEGTQYF.

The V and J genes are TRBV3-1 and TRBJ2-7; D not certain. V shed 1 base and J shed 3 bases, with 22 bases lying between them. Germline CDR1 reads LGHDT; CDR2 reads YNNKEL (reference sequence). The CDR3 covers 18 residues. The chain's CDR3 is CASSQGSHDLTVDYEQYF. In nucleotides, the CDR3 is TGTGCCAGCAGCCAAGGTTCCCATGACTTAACGGTGGACTACGAGCAGTACTTC.

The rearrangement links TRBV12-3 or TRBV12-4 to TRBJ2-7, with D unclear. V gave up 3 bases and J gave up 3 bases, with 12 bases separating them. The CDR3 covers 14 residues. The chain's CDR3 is CASSFVPPHYEQYF. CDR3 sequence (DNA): TGTGCCAGCAGTTTTGTTCCCCCTCACTACGAGCAGTACTTC.

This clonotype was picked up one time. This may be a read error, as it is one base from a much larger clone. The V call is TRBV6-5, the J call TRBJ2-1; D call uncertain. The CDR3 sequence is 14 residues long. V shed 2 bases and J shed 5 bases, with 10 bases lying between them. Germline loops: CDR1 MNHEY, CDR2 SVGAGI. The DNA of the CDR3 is TGTGCCAGCAGTTACAGCCGCGTAAACAATGAGCAGTTCTTC. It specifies CASSYSRVNNEQFF.

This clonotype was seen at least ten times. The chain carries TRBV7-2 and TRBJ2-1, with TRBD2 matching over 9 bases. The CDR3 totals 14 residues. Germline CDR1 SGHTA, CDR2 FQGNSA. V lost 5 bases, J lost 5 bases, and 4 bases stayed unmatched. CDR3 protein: CASSPGLANNEQFF. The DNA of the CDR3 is TGTGCCAGCAGCCCCGGACTAGCGAACAATGAGCAGTTCTTC.

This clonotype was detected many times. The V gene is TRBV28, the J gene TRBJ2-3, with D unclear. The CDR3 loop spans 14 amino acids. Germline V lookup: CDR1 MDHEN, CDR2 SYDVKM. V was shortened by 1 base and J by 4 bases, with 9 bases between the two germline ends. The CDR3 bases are TGTGCCAGCAGTTTATCCCAGTATGCAGATACGCAGTATTTT. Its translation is CASSLSQYADTQYF.